The entry below describes one TCR beta chain. This sample is drawn from a study of blood T cell repertoires in COVID-19. For the study at large: T cells, B-cell-depleted T cells, or PBMCs provided the cDNA or gDNA that served as material.

Original processing methods: Reference gene primer amplification gave nucleated cell count estimates. Assay used: immunoSEQ multiplex PCR; TCRdb lists only in-frame clones, some missing. V, J and clone size reflect that table, while D and trimming were determined from the DNA. The sample contains 300,000 or so clones, around four fifths of which appear only once. Germline V gives CDR1 MDHEN, CDR2 SYDVKM. Deletions cut 6 bases from V and 6 bases from J, with 12 bases between. The CDR3 runs 12 residues. This receptor was identified in a woman aged 50 to 65 with active or convalescent COVID-19. Sequenced sample: peripheral blood. The chain combines TRBV28 with TRBJ2-7; TRBD1 might be the D (6 bases). The CDR3 spells CASSPDSPEQYF. The DNA of the CDR3 is TGTGCCAGCAGCCCGGACAGCCCCGAGCAGTACTTC. The variable domain in full, completed from reference TRBV28 and TRBJ2-7, reads DVKVTQSSRYLVKRTGEKVFLECVQDMDHENMFWYRQDPGLGLRLIYFSYDVKMKEKGDIPEGYSVSREKKERFSLILESASTNQTSMYLCASSPDSPEQYFGPGTRLTVT.